This T cell receptor beta chain was recorded in a study of blood T cell repertoires in COVID-19. Turning to the study itself: From the United States, Italy and Spain came samples of acute and convalescent COVID-19.

As originally analysed: Counts of nucleated cells, estimated from reference gene primer amplification, were obtained. Data came from immunoSEQ multiplex PCR; TCRdb stores just in-frame clones and leaves some out. Clonal size and the V and J genes are those of that table, whereas D and trimming came from the DNA. The sample contains 120,000 to 150,000 clones, 88% of which appear only once. After removal of 6 bases from V and 6 bases from J, the junction contained 7 bases not matched to a gene. The V gene's germline CDR1 is SNHLY and CDR2 FYNNEI. This CDR3 spans 13 amino acids. Participants spanned ages about 18 to 89 years and resided in 20 to 30 US areas.

This sequence was found in a woman under 40 with acute COVID-19. Input material: PBMCs or T cells enriched from blood (not recorded which). The chain links TRBV2 to TRBJ1-2; 7 bases agree with TRBD1. CDR3 DNA: TGTGCCAGCAGGGACAGGCTGAGGAATGGCTACACCTTC. Protein sequence: CASRDRLRNGYTF. Looking up the rest from reference TRBV2 and TRBJ1-2 gives the full variable domain: EPEVTQTPSHQVTQMGQEVILRCVPISNHLYFYWYRQILGQKVEFLVSFYNNEISEKSEIFDDQFSVERPDGSNFTLKIRSTKLEDSAMYFCASRDRLRNGYTFGSGTRLTVV.